Listed here are 32 T cell receptor beta chains from one sample, sequenced in a study of T-cell reconstitution after alpha-beta-depleted transplantation in children. For TCRbeta, the library was prepared with unique molecular identifiers. TCRdb reprocessed the PCR reads via MiXCR and lists one record per CDR3 protein. This table has hundreds of thousands of distinct CDR3 sequences, 15% to 20% appearing once. Sample: PBMCs, mostly from graft donor cells, taken 360 days after TCRalphabeta/CD19-depleted stem cell transplant. The receptor source for this set is a boy in the first two years of life who had a stem cell transplant for Wiskott-Aldrich syndrome, so the T cells may come from the graft donor.

This chain links TRBV7-2 with TRBJ1-1, with D possibly matching TRBD1 (5 bases). The CDR3 has 13 residues. With 1 base removed from V and 7 bases from J, the gap between germline ends came to 10 bases. Germline loops: CDR1 SGHTA, CDR2 FQGNSA. CDR3 region: CASSLVGQGEAFF. In nucleotides, the CDR3 is TGTGCCAGCAGCTTAGTAGGGCAGGGTGAAGCTTTCTTT.

The genes are TRBV5-1 and TRBJ2-1; D remains unclear. This CDR3 region has 14 residues. The V gene's germline CDR1 is SGHRS and CDR2 YFSETQ. V shed 0 bases and J shed 3 bases, with 7 bases lying between them. CDR3 coding DNA: TGCGCCAGCAGCTTGGCAGCGAACTACAATGAGCAGTTCTTC. It is translated as CASSLAANYNEQFF.

This chain links TRBV5-1 with TRBJ2-3; D is possibly TRBD2 (6 bases). CDR1 is SGHRS and CDR2 is YFSETQ in the germline V gene. Deletions cut 1 base from V and 0 bases from J, with 18 bases between. The CDR3 sequence is 18 residues long. The CDR3 nucleotides read TGCGCCAGCAGCTTGCCCCTCTTCGGGGGAACTAGCACAGATACGCAGTATTTT. This encodes CASSLPLFGGTSTDTQYF.

In its sample, this clonotype was seen a few times. The chain carries TRBV27 and TRBJ2-7, with 7 bases that match TRBD1. Germline V lookup: CDR1 MNHEY, CDR2 SMNVEV (reference sequence). With V trimmed by 3 bases and J by 3 bases, 8 bases remained unmatched. The CDR3 runs 15 residues. CDR3 DNA sequence: TGTGCCAGCAGTTTCGATGGGACAGATCTCTACGAGCAGTACTTC. Protein product: CASSFDGTDLYEQYF.

The chain uses TRBV7-6 and TRBJ2-3, with 10 positions matching TRBD1. Germline lookup yields CDR1 SGHVS and CDR2 FNYEAQ. This CDR3 spans 16 amino acids. V shed 2 bases and J 0 bases; nucleotides not matched to a gene: 2. The CDR3 DNA is TGTGCCAGCAGCTTACGACAGGGGGCTAGCACAGATACGCAGTATTTT. It translates to CASSLRQGASTDTQYF.

This clonotype has a handful of counts. V and J are TRBV6-2 or TRBV6-3 and TRBJ2-1; 12 bases map to TRBD2. V lost 7 bases and J lost 3; bases outside the gene matches: 7. Germline CDR1 reads MNHEY; CDR2 reads SVGEGT. CDR3 size: 16 residues. The CDR3 DNA reads as TGTGCCAGCATTTCCGGGACTAGCGGGTTCTACAATGAGCAGTTCTTC. Translated, it gives CASISGTSGFYNEQFF.

This chain uses TRBV13 with TRBJ2-1; 7 nucleotides agree with TRBD2. CDR1 and CDR2 (germline): PRHDT, FYEKMQ (reference sequence). J was trimmed by 12 bases and V by 3 bases; bases with no gene match: 11. The CDR3 is 14 residues long. CDR3 sequence (DNA): TGTGCCAGCAGCTTGCCTATGACGGGAGGCAGGCAGTTCTTC. Protein sequence: CASSLPMTGGRQFF.

This clonotype was recorded a few times. J is TRBJ1-4 and V is TRBV12-3 or TRBV12-4, with D hard to call. The CDR3 has 17 residues. V dropped 3 bases and J dropped 1 base, with 15 bases sitting between them. The CDR3 sequence is CASSFYMAHGTNEKLFF. In DNA form, the CDR3 reads TGTGCCAGCAGTTTCTATATGGCTCACGGAACTAATGAAAAACTGTTTTTT.

A few counts support this clonotype. V usage is TRBV5-1 and J usage is TRBJ2-3, with D possibly matching TRBD2 (6 bases). Trimming took 3 bases from V and 9 from J, leaving 14 bases between them. This CDR3 region has 13 residues. CDR1 and CDR2 from the germline V gene are SGHRS and YFSETQ. The CDR3 is CASSSERVGTQYF. In nucleotides, the CDR3 is TGCGCCAGCAGCTCGGAGCGGGTGGGCACGCAGTATTTT.

This clonotype was observed a single time. This sequence joins TRBV20-1 and TRBJ2-2; TRBD2 aligns across 11 bases. The ends lost 1 base at V and 1 base at J; junction bases unmatched: 2. The CDR3 totals 16 residues. Germline V lookup: CDR1 DFQATT, CDR2 SNEGSKA (reference sequence). The CDR3 here is CSARAGLAGNTGELFF. As DNA, the CDR3 is TGCAGTGCTAGAGCCGGACTAGCGGGGAACACCGGGGAGCTGTTTTTT.

The chain is built from TRBV20-1 and TRBJ2-5, with TRBD2 as a possible D gene (6 bases). Per the germline V gene, CDR1 is DFQATT and CDR2 is SNEGSKA (reference sequence). The V gene lost 3 bases and the J gene lost 0 bases, with 8 bases spanning the gap. CDR3 size: 13 residues. CDR3: CSAREGYQETQYF. For the CDR3, the DNA is TGCAGTGCTAGGGAGGGGTACCAAGAGACCCAGTACTTC.

This clonotype was seen a few times. V usage is TRBV2 and J usage is TRBJ2-3, with 7 nucleotides matching TRBD1. V shed 6 bases, J shed 2 bases, and the junction held 14 bases outside the gene matches. Per the germline V gene, CDR1 is SNHLY and CDR2 is FYNNEI. The length of the CDR3 is 17 residues. CDR3: CASSRGHRDSNTDTQYF. CDR3 nucleotide sequence: TGTGCCAGCAGCCGCGGCCACCGGGACAGTAACACAGATACGCAGTATTTT.

The chain links TRBV5-1 to TRBJ2-7; D not certain. The V end lost 8 bases, the J end lost 2 bases, and 17 bases lay between the germline ends. The CDR3 runs 14 residues. In germline, CDR1 is SGHRS, CDR2 YFSETQ. CDR3 sequence reads: CASSLRGNPYEQYF. CDR3 coding DNA: TGCGCCAGTAGCCTTCGCGGAAACCCCTACGAGCAGTACTTC. The entire variable domain, with the rest obtained from reference TRBV5-1 and TRBJ2-7, is as follows: KAGVTQTPRYLIKTRGQQVTLSCSPISGHRSVSWYQQTPGQGLQFLFEYFSETQRNKGNFPGRFSGRQFSNSRSEMNVSTLELGDSALYLCASSLRGNPYEQYFGPGTRLTVT.

This clonotype was counted only a few times. V gene TRBV4-2 combines with J gene TRBJ2-1; the match to TRBD2 covers 7 bases. V lost 3 bases to trimming and J lost 6 bases; unmatched junction nucleotides: 14. CDR3 length: 17 residues. The germline V gene encodes CDR1 LGHNA and CDR2 YNFKEQ. CDR3 loop: CASSQGRGTNLGNEQFF. CDR3 sequence (DNA): TGTGCCAGCAGCCAGGGGCGGGGGACTAACTTAGGCAATGAGCAGTTCTTC.

In this sample, this clonotype turned up a few times. The chain uses TRBV12-3 or TRBV12-4 and TRBJ1-5; TRBD1 aligns across 11 bases. This CDR3 has 16 amino acids. The V gene end was trimmed by 5 bases and the J gene end by 5 bases; junction bases not matched to a gene: 8. CDR3 bases: TGTGCCAGCAGTGGTTCTTGGACAGGGGGCCATCAGCCCCAGCATTTT. Translation: CASSGSWTGGHQPQHF.

The rearrangement links TRBV20-1 to TRBJ2-1, with a weak D call TRBD1 (6 bases). This CDR3 has 14 amino acids. V was pared by 3 bases and J by 8 bases, with 17 bases between. Looked up from germline, CDR1 is DFQATT and CDR2 is SNEGSKA (reference sequence). CDR3: CSASGFRDTYEQFF. In nucleotides, the CDR3 is TGCAGTGCTAGTGGCTTCCGGGACACCTATGAGCAGTTCTTC.

There are many counts of this clonotype. The chain links TRBV11-2 to TRBJ2-5; 7 bases align to TRBD2. The CDR3 totals 15 residues. Unmatched junction bases numbered 4, after V lost 1 base and J lost 2 bases. Germline-derived CDR1 and CDR2 are SGHAT and FQNNGV. CDR3 residues: CASSLAPGRQETQYF. CDR3 sequence (DNA): TGTGCCAGCAGCTTAGCCCCCGGGAGGCAAGAGACCCAGTACTTC.

The rearrangement links TRBV20-1 to TRBJ2-1, with 11 bases that match TRBD2. V lost 5 bases and J lost 9; bases outside the gene matches: 9. Germline lookup yields CDR1 DFQATT and CDR2 SNEGSKA (reference sequence). The length of the CDR3 is 14 residues. Written as DNA, the CDR3 is TGCAGTGCTTCATTAGCGGGGGGGCTACTTGAGCAGTTCTTC. Its translation is CSASLAGGLLEQFF.

The chain uses TRBV6-5 and TRBJ1-6; no firm D call. Germline V gives CDR1 MNHEY, CDR2 SVGAGI. The CDR3 spans 14 residues. The V gene lost 2 bases and the J gene lost 4 bases, with 6 bases spanning the gap. CDR3 coding DNA: TGTGCCAGCAGTTACGGCCGGTATAATTCACCCCTCCACTTT. It codes for CASSYGRYNSPLHF.

A few counts support this clonotype. The chain joins TRBV10-3 to TRBJ2-2; D not resolved. This CDR3 is 12 amino acids long. Germline V CDR1 and CDR2: ENHRY, SYGVKD. V was cut by 4 bases and J by 6 bases, with 6 bases left in between. This chain's CDR3 is CAISAGPGELFF. CDR3 nucleotide sequence: TGTGCCATCAGTGCTGGTCCCGGGGAGCTGTTTTTT.

This clonotype was picked up a small number of times. The gene calls are TRBV19 and TRBJ2-7; D gene ambiguous. In germline, CDR1 is LNHDA, CDR2 SQIVND (reference sequence). The CDR3 is made up of 13 amino acids. Trimming took off 5 bases at V and 5 bases at J, with 13 bases between the two ends. The CDR3 here is CASSPRRSDEQYF. CDR3 sequence (DNA): TGTGCCAGTAGTCCCCGGCGGTCCGACGAGCAGTACTTC. The full variable domain, in which reference TRBV19 and TRBJ2-7 provide the parts outside the CDR3, is DGGITQSPKYLFRKEGQNVTLSCEQNLNHDAMYWYRQDPGQGLRLIYYSQIVNDFQKGDIAEGYSVSREKKESFPLTVTSAQKNPTAFYLCASSPRRSDEQYFGPGTRLTVT.

The chain carries TRBV24-1 and TRBJ2-3; D perhaps matches TRBD2 (6 bases). Germline assignment: CDR1 KGHDR and CDR2 SFDVKD. The CDR3 is 17 amino acids. The germline V and J ends were trimmed by 3 bases and 3 bases, with 18 bases remaining between them. This CDR3 reads CATSDRQPERGTDTQYF. CDR3 DNA sequence: TGTGCCACCAGTGATAGGCAGCCCGAACGGGGGACAGATACGCAGTATTTT.

This clonotype has only one observation. The chain's CDR3 is CASRLPASGGTLAKNIQYF. In DNA, the CDR3 is TGTGCCAGCAGACTACCGGCTAGCGGGGGGACACTAGCCAAAAACATTCAGTACTTC. The V and J genes are TRBV2 and TRBJ2-4, with 11 bases that match TRBD2. CDR1 SNHLY and CDR2 FYNNEI come from the germline V gene. The CDR3 runs to 19 residues. With V trimmed by 6 bases and J by 0 bases, 13 bases remained unmatched. Full variable domain (missing parts from reference TRBV2 and TRBJ2-4): EPEVTQTPSHQVTQMGQEVILRCVPISNHLYFYWYRQILGQKVEFLVSFYNNEISEKSEIFDDQFSVERPDGSNFTLKIRSTKLEDSAMYFCASRLPASGGTLAKNIQYFGAGTRLSVL.

The CDR3 bases are TGTGCCAGTAAAACGGGACTAGCCTACAATGAGCAGTTCTTC. Translated, it gives CASKTGLAYNEQFF. The V and J genes are TRBV19 and TRBJ2-1; 8 bases match TRBD2. The CDR3 runs 14 residues. V lost 7 bases, J lost 2 bases, and 4 bases stayed unmatched. CDR1 LNHDA and CDR2 SQIVND come from the germline V gene (reference sequence).

The chain carries TRBV29-1 and TRBJ2-7; 9 bases match TRBD2. In germline, CDR1 is SQVTM, CDR2 ANQGSEA. With 4 bases clipped from V and 7 bases from J, the junction kept 8 bases outside the gene matches. The CDR3 is made up of 13 amino acids. The CDR3 here is CSVAGGGAGEQYF. The DNA of the CDR3 is TGCAGCGTTGCCGGCGGGGGGGCCGGGGAGCAGTACTTC.

This clonotype was picked up a small number of times. J is TRBJ2-7 and V is TRBV30, with 9 bases matching TRBD1. V gave up 4 bases and J gave up 3 bases; unmatched junction bases: 1. In germline, CDR1 is GTSNPN, CDR2 SVGIG (reference sequence). The CDR3 extends over 12 amino acids. This CDR3 is CAWNRGHYEQYF. The DNA of the CDR3 is TGTGCCTGGAACAGGGGGCACTACGAGCAGTACTTC.

The J gene is TRBJ2-3, the V gene TRBV30, with 7 bases lining up with TRBD1. The ends lost 7 bases at V and 3 bases at J; junction bases unmatched: 10. Germline CDR1 reads GTSNPN; CDR2 reads SVGIG (reference sequence). The CDR3 covers 14 residues. The CDR3 DNA reads as TGTGCCTTATTCAGGGGGTCAGGGACAGATACGCAGTATTTT. Its translation is CALFRGSGTDTQYF.

The CDR3 region has the DNA TGTGCCACCAGTGATTCGCCCGCGGATTATGGCTACACCTTC. As protein: CATSDSPADYGYTF. The rearrangement joins TRBV24-1 to TRBJ1-2; D is undetermined. Trimming stripped 2 bases from V and 5 bases from J, with 11 bases between. This CDR3 contains 14 residues. Germline V CDR1 and CDR2: KGHDR, SFDVKD.

This clonotype has a handful of counts. The chain links TRBV10-3 to TRBJ1-2; D is uncertain. CDR3 length equals 12 residues. Germline assignment: CDR1 ENHRY and CDR2 SYGVKD. The V end was cut by 7 bases, the J end by 7 bases, with 13 bases between. The CDR3 DNA reads as TGTGCCATCACGGGCTCTATGGGTGGCTACACCTTC. Protein: CAITGSMGGYTF.

This clonotype was seen many times. This sequence joins TRBV28 and TRBJ2-2; 8 nucleotides agree with TRBD1. The CDR3 extends over 17 amino acids. With V trimmed by 0 bases and J by 4 bases, 7 bases remained unmatched. Germline V CDR1 and CDR2: MDHEN, SYDVKM. The DNA for the CDR3 is TGTGCCAGCAGTTTATGGACAGGGGCGTCCGCCACCGGGGAGCTGTTTTTT. Translating it yields CASSLWTGASATGELFF. The variable domain in full, completed from reference TRBV28 and TRBJ2-2, reads DVKVTQSSRYLVKRTGEKVFLECVQDMDHENMFWYRQDPGLGLRLIYFSYDVKMKEKGDIPEGYSVSREKKERFSLILESASTNQTSMYLCASSLWTGASATGELFFGEGSRLTVL.

This clonotype showed up just a few times. The CDR3 loop is CAISDYPGQYSYEQYF. CDR3 DNA: TGTGCCATCAGTGACTACCCGGGACAGTACTCCTACGAGCAGTACTTC. This rearrangement joins TRBV10-3 to TRBJ2-7; 7 bases map to TRBD1. Germline V gene data show CDR1 as ENHRY and CDR2 as SYGVKD. This CDR3 region has 16 residues. After removal of 3 bases from V and 0 bases from J, the junction contained 8 bases not matched to a gene.

This chain uses TRBV4-3 with TRBJ2-1; a weak D match, TRBD2 (6 bases). The CDR3 has 14 residues. V lost 0 bases and J 5 bases, leaving 8 bases between the germline ends. Germline CDR1 and CDR2: LGHNA and YSLEER. CDR3 residues: CASSQDWTNNEQFF. The DNA for the CDR3 is TGCGCCAGCAGCCAAGATTGGACTAACAATGAGCAGTTCTTC.